In its sample, the clone carrying this T cell receptor (beta chain) was seen a few times. This CDR3 spans 15 amino acids. Germline loops: CDR1 MNHEY, CDR2 SMNVEV (reference sequence). V shed 5 bases and J shed 4 bases, with 18 bases lying between them. TCRdb's copy holds only in-frame clones and misses some; the assay was immunoSEQ multiplex PCR. The data show hundreds of thousands of clones, approximately 87% seen once. The data originate from a study of blood T cell repertoires in COVID-19. The TCR was taken from a woman aged 45-65 years with active or convalescent COVID-19. The rearrangement links TRBV27 to TRBJ2-7; perhaps TRBD2 as D (6 bases). Sample: peripheral blood. The CDR3 reads CASSPNYGSIYEQYF. Here the CDR3 DNA reads TGTGCCAGCAGTCCTAATTACGGGAGTATTTACGAGCAGTACTTC.